The sequence of this T cell receptor (beta chain) was determined in a study of patients and donors after allogeneic stem cell transplantation. This clonotype was counted between two and nine times. The CDR3 length is 17 residues. The V segment lost 4 bases and the J segment 8 bases; nucleotides outside the gene matches: 16. CDR1 is DFQATT, CDR2 SNEGSKA, per germline (reference sequence). MiXCR was run by TCRdb on the RT-PCR reads, yielding one entry per CDR3 protein. The sample has approximately 57,000 distinct CDR3 sequences; about 14% are singletons. The rearrangement links TRBV20-1 to TRBJ2-1; 11 positions match TRBD2. The specimen sequenced was blood, either unsorted or a sorted T cell fraction (not recorded which). This sequence originates from a human donor who was either an allogeneic HSCT recipient or a stem cell or donor lymphocyte infusion donor (not recorded which). It is not recorded whose cells these are; they may come from a transplant donor. Here the CDR3 DNA reads TGCAGTGCTACCTGGCCGGTGCTAGCGGGAGGCGGGTATGAGCAGTTCTTC. It encodes CSATWPVLAGGGYEQFF.